This T cell receptor (beta chain) comes out of a study of beta chain features in type 1 diabetes. Overall study: The patients were much like the healthy donors in age, gender and cell yields.

Comments on this clone: Its matching antigen is unknown.

Germline V gene data show CDR1 as GTSNPN and CDR2 as SVGIG (reference sequence). The germline V and J ends were trimmed by 3 bases and 4 bases, with 13 bases remaining between them. This CDR3 has 13 residues. Investigators reverse transcribed all isolated RNA, so they sequenced expressed TCRB transcripts. Method: immunoSEQ multiplex PCR; TCRdb's copy keeps in-frame clones and lacks some. The data hold around 180,000 clones, with 10% to 15% observed a single time. Study-level points and caveats: Healthy donors had naive, central memory and Treg TCRB repertoires that appeared less similar than those seen among patients. Whether HLA type affects TCRB rearrangement stayed undetermined in the present work.

This receptor was obtained from a woman between 18 and 30 years old in good health. The sample consisted of central memory CD4+ T cells from blood. The chain employs TRBV30 and TRBJ2-7, with D possibly matching TRBD2 (6 bases). CDR3 region: CAWRGREKYEQYF. CDR3 in DNA: TGTGCCTGGAGGGGCCGGGAGAAGTACGAGCAGTACTTC.